The sequence of this T cell receptor (beta chain) was determined in a study of human versus mouse CDR3 diversity and MHC coevolution. Study-wide results and caveats: Humans had the largest estimated TCR beta repertoire, 1.5 million to 2 million clonotypes.

Comment on this clone: What it recognizes is unknown.

TCRdb's table, derived via immunoSEQ multiplex PCR, lists solely in-frame clones and lacks some. The sample lists 80,000 or so clones; roughly 95% were seen once. The CDR3 contains 15 residues. CDR1 and CDR2 from the germline V gene are GTSNPN and SVGIG (reference sequence). V lost 3 bases to trimming and J lost 3 bases, with 14 bases between them. Naive CD4 T cells were sorted as CD45RO-negative, CD62L-positive. The chain combines TRBV30 with TRBJ1-4; a weak D match, TRBD1 (6 bases). The TCR comes from a person between 25 and 75 years old in good health. Sequencing input: naive CD4+ T cells from blood. Described subset: CD45RO-negative CD62L-positive naive CD4 T cells. As DNA, the CDR3 is TGTGCCTGGAGAACGGGGGGCGCGCCTAATGAAAAACTGTTTTTT. It yields the protein CAWRTGGAPNEKLFF.